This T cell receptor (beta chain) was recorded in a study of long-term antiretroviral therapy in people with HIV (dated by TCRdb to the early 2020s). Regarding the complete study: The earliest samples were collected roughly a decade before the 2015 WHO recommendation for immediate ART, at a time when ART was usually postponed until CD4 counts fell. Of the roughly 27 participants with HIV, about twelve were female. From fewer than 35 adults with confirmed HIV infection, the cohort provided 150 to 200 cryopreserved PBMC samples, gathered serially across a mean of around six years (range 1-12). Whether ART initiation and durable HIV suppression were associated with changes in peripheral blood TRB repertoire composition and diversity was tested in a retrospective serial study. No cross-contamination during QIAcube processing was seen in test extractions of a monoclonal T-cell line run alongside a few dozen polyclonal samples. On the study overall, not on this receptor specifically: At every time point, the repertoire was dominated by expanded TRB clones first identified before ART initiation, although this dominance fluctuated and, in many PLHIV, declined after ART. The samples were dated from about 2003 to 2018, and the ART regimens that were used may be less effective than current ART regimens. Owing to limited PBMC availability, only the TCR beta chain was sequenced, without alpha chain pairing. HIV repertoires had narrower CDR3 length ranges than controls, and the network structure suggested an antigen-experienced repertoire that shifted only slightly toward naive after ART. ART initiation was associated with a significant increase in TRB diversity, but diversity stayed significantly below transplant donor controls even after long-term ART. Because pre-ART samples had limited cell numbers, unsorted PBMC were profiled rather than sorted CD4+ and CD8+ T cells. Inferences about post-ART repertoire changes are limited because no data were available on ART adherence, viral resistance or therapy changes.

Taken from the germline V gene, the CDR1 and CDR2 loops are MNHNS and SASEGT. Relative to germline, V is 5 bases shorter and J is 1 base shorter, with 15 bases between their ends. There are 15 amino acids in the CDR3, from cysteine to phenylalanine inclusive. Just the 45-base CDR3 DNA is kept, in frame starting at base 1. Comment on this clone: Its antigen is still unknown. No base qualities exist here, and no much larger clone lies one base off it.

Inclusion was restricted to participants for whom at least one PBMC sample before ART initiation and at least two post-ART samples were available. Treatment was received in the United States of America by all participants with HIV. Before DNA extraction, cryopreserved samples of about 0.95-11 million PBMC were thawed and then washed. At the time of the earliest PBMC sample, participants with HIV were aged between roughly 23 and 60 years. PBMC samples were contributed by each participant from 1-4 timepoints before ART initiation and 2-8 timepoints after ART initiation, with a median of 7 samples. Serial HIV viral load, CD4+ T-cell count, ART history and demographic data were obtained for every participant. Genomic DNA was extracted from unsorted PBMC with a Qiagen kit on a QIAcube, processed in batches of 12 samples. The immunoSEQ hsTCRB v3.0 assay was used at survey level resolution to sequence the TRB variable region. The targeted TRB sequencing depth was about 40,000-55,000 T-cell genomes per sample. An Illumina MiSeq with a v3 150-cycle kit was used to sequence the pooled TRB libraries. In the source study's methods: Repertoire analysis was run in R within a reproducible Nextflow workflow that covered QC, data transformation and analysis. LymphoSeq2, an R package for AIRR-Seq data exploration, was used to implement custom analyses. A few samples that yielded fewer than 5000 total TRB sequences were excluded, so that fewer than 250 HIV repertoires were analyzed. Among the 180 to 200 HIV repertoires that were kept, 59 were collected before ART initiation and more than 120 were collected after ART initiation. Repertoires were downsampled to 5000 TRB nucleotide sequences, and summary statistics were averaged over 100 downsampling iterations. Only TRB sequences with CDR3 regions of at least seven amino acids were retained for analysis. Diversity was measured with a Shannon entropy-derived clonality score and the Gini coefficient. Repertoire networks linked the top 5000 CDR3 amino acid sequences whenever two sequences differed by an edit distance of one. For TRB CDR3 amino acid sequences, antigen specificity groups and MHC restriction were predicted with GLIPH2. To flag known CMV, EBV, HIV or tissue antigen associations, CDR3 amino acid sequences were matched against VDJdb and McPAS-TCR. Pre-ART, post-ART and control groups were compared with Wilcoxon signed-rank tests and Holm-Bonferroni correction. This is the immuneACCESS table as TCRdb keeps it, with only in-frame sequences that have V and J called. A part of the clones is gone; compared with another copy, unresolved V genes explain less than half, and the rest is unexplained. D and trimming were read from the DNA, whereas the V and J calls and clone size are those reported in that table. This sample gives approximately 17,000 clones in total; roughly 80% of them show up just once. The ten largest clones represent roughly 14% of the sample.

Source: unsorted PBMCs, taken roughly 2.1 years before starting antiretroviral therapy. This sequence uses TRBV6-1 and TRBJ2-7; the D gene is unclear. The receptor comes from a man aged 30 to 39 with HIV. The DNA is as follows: TGTGCCAGCAGTCTCGCCTGGACCGGTTCCTACGAGCAGTACTTC. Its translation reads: CASSLAWTGSYEQYF.